These T cell receptor beta chains were read from a single sample in a study of blood T cell repertoires in COVID-19. Libraries were prepared by immunoSEQ multiplex PCR; TCRdb keeps only in-frame clonotypes and omits some of them. The repertoire includes 250,000 to 350,000 clones, around 87% of them detected once, and around 7.8% sits in the top ten. The sequenced sample consisted of peripheral blood. These receptors all come from a woman between 45 and 65 years old who had recovered from COVID-19. The CDR3 runs from the conserved cysteine through the conserved F or W. A D gene is named only where the DNA matches it firmly. Only some rows state a clone size, as once, few, many or a class for expanded clones.

J: TRBJ1-2
V: TRBV3-1/TRBV3-2
size: NA
length: 16
D: NA
DNA: TGTGCCAGCAGCCAGGACGACGGACTCTCTAACTATGGCTACACCTTC
CDR3: CASSQDDGLSNYGYTF

J: TRBJ2-2
V: TRBV7-3
size: NA
length: 16
D: NA
DNA: TGTGCCAGCAGCCCTCGACAGGCTTTGGGGACCGGGGAGCTGTTTTTT
CDR3: CASSPRQALGTGELFF

J: TRBJ1-2
V: TRBV5-6
size: NA
length: 12
D: TRBD1
DNA: TGTGCCAGCAGCTCGCGACAGGGAGGCTACACCTTC
CDR3: CASSSRQGGYTF

J: TRBJ2-3
V: TRBV11-3
size: NA
length: 16
D: NA
DNA: TGTGCCAGCAGCTCCGGGGGAAACACACCAACAGATACGCAGTATTTT
CDR3: CASSSGGNTPTDTQYF

J: TRBJ2-7
V: TRBV4-1
size: NA
length: 16
D: NA
DNA: TGCGCCAGCAGCCAAGAGAGGACATCAGAACCCTACGAGCAGTACTTC
CDR3: CASSQERTSEPYEQYF

J: TRBJ2-5
V: TRBV5-1
size: once
length: 15
D: TRBD1
DNA: TGCGCCAGCAGCTCGGACAGGGGGGCACAAGAGACCCAGTACTTC
CDR3: CASSSDRGAQETQYF

J: TRBJ1-2
V: TRBV27
size: NA
length: 13
D: TRBD1
DNA: TGTGCCAGCACGCAGACAGGGGGCGGTGGCTACACCTTC
CDR3: CASTQTGGGGYTF

J: TRBJ1-1
V: TRBV2
size: NA
length: 13
D: NA
DNA: TGTGCCAGCAGTGATGACTGGAACACTGAAGCTTTCTTT
CDR3: CASSDDWNTEAFF

J: TRBJ1-4
V: TRBV4-3
size: NA
length: 17
D: NA
DNA: TGCGCCAGCAGCCAAATTGTGGTCACGGAAAGGGGCGAAAAACTGTTTTTT
CDR3: CASSQIVVTERGEKLFF

J: TRBJ2-3
V: TRBV9
size: NA
length: 17
D: NA
DNA: TGTGCCAGCAGCATTCAACCAAGCGGAGCAAGCACAGATACGCAGTATTTT
CDR3: CASSIQPSGASTDTQYF

J: TRBJ2-2
V: TRBV9
size: NA
length: 16
D: TRBD1
DNA: TGTGCCAGCAGCGAGACAGGGGGCGTAATGGTTGGGGAGCTGTTTTTT
CDR3: CASSETGGVMVGELFF

J: TRBJ1-1
V: TRBV20-1
size: NA
length: 11
D: NA
DNA: TGCAGTGCTAGACCGGGAACTGAAGCTTTCTTT
CDR3: CSARPGTEAFF

J: TRBJ2-2
V: TRBV27
size: NA
length: 14
D: NA
DNA: TGTGCCAGCAGCCTGACAGAGAACACCGGGGAGCTGTTTTTT
CDR3: CASSLTENTGELFF

J: TRBJ2-3
V: TRBV28
size: NA
length: 17
D: TRBD2
DNA: TGTGCCAGCAGTCCCAACGGGAGGGGGACTAGCACAGATACGCAGTATTTT
CDR3: CASSPNGRGTSTDTQYF

J: TRBJ2-2
V: TRBV28
size: NA
length: 15
D: TRBD2
DNA: TGTGCCAGCAATACGGCGGGAGGGAACGTCGGGGAGCTGTTTTTT
CDR3: CASNTAGGNVGELFF

J: TRBJ2-1
V: TRBV5-3
size: NA
length: 15
D: NA
DNA: TGTGCCAGAAGCCGAACCGGGACAACTTACAATGAGCAGTTCTTC
CDR3: CARSRTGTTYNEQFF

J: TRBJ1-1
V: TRBV2
size: NA
length: 11
D: TRBD1
DNA: TGTGCCAGCAGTGCAGACAGGGACGCTTTCTTT
CDR3: CASSADRDAFF

J: TRBJ2-3
V: TRBV11-3
size: NA
length: 14
D: NA
DNA: TGTGCCAGCAGCTTAGAATCGACAGCAGATACGCAGTATTTT
CDR3: CASSLESTADTQYF

J: TRBJ2-6
V: TRBV4-3
size: NA
length: 16
D: NA
DNA: TGCGCCAGCTCCCGGGACATCAGCTCTGGGGCCAACGTCCTGACTTTC
CDR3: CASSRDISSGANVLTF

J: TRBJ1-1
V: TRBV7-9
size: NA
length: 12
D: NA
DNA: TGTGCCAGCAGCCTTGACAGACTTGAAGCTTTCTTT
CDR3: CASSLDRLEAFF

J: TRBJ2-5
V: TRBV5-1
size: NA
length: 13
D: NA
DNA: TGCGCCAGCAGCTTGGACGCGGAAGAGACCCAGTACTTC
CDR3: CASSLDAEETQYF

J: TRBJ2-4
V: TRBV6-2/TRBV6-3
size: NA
length: 17
D: NA
DNA: TGTGCCAGCAGTTACCGTGGGGGCCAGGGTTTAGTGGACATTCAGTACTTC
CDR3: CASSYRGGQGLVDIQYF

J: TRBJ2-7
V: TRBV9
size: NA
length: 15
D: TRBD1
DNA: TGTGCCAGCAGCGTAGGTACTGGACAGGGCTACGAGCAGTACTTC
CDR3: CASSVGTGQGYEQYF

J: TRBJ2-1
V: TRBV18
size: NA
length: 18
D: TRBD2
DNA: TGTGCCAGCTCACCGAGTTTATTGGCGGGAGGACTCGGCAATGAGCAGTTCTTC
CDR3: CASSPSLLAGGLGNEQFF

J: TRBJ2-1
V: TRBV29-1
size: NA
length: 14
D: TRBD2
DNA: TGCAGCGTTGATCTAGCGGGGCGGTACAATGAGCAGTTCTTC
CDR3: CSVDLAGRYNEQFF

J: TRBJ1-1
V: TRBV5-6
size: NA
length: 13
D: TRBD1
DNA: TGTGCCAGCAGCTTGGTTGGGACAGGGGAAGCTTTCTTT
CDR3: CASSLVGTGEAFF

J: TRBJ1-5
V: TRBV6-6
size: NA
length: 13
D: NA
DNA: TGTGCCAGCAGTTTCAACGAGAATCAGCCCCAGCATTTT
CDR3: CASSFNENQPQHF

J: TRBJ1-4
V: TRBV19
size: NA
length: 15
D: TRBD1
DNA: TGTGCCAGTAGCCAAACAGGGGGCCTAAGTGAAAAACTGTTTTTT
CDR3: CASSQTGGLSEKLFF

J: TRBJ2-7
V: TRBV11-2
size: NA
length: 12
D: NA
DNA: TGTGCCAGCAGCGCCAGGGTTCTCGAGCAGTACTTC
CDR3: CASSARVLEQYF

J: TRBJ1-1
V: TRBV6-2/TRBV6-3
size: NA
length: 16
D: NA
DNA: TGTGCCAGCAGTTACACTCCTTCTCGGGGGGGAACTGAAGCTTTCTTT
CDR3: CASSYTPSRGGTEAFF

J: TRBJ2-7
V: TRBV11-2
size: NA
length: 17
D: TRBD2
DNA: TGTGCCAGCAGGAAACCCGGGGGGGGCCCTAGGTTCTACGAGCAGTACTTC
CDR3: CASRKPGGGPRFYEQYF

J: TRBJ2-5
V: TRBV9
size: few
length: 14
D: NA
DNA: TGTGCCAGCAGCGTAGGCACGGGGAGGGAGACCCAGTACTTC
CDR3: CASSVGTGRETQYF

J: TRBJ1-1
V: TRBV28
size: NA
length: 14
D: NA
DNA: TGTGCCAGCAGTCCTCCGGACAGATACACTGAAGCTTTCTTT
CDR3: CASSPPDRYTEAFF

J: TRBJ1-2
V: TRBV6-1
size: NA
length: 17
D: NA
DNA: TGTGCCAGCAGTGAAGATTACTTAGGGCAGGGGAGCTATGGCTACACCTTC
CDR3: CASSEDYLGQGSYGYTF

J: TRBJ2-5
V: TRBV5-1
size: once
length: 16
D: NA
DNA: TGCGCCAGCAGCATCGGGAGTTCTCGTCGGCAAGAGACCCAGTACTTC
CDR3: CASSIGSSRRQETQYF

J: TRBJ1-4
V: TRBV27
size: NA
length: 9
D: NA
DNA: TGTGCCTCGCGCGAAAAACTGTTTTTT
CDR3: CASREKLFF

J: TRBJ2-3
V: TRBV9
size: NA
length: 12
D: NA
DNA: TGTGCCAGCAGCACAGGAACAGATACGCAGTATTTT
CDR3: CASSTGTDTQYF

J: TRBJ2-1
V: TRBV6-5
size: NA
length: 12
D: NA
DNA: TGTGCCAGCACGAGCTCCTACAATGAGCAGTTCTTC
CDR3: CASTSSYNEQFF

J: TRBJ1-1
V: TRBV6-5
size: NA
length: 14
D: TRBD1
DNA: TGTGCCAGCACTCACCAGGGGGTAAGGGTTGAAGCTTTCTTT
CDR3: CASTHQGVRVEAFF

J: TRBJ1-1
V: TRBV7-2
size: NA
length: 11
D: NA
DNA: TGTGCCAGCTCCCGTCTCACTGAAGCTTTCTTT
CDR3: CASSRLTEAFF

J: TRBJ1-6
V: TRBV4-2
size: NA
length: 16
D: NA
DNA: TGTGCCAGCAGCCACACCCCCCCGGGGATGGAATCACCCCTCCACTTT
CDR3: CASSHTPPGMESPLHF

J: TRBJ2-3
V: TRBV4-3
size: NA
length: 17
D: TRBD2
DNA: TGCGCCAGCAGCCAAGGACTAGCGGGAGGGCCAACAGATACGCAGTATTTT
CDR3: CASSQGLAGGPTDTQYF

J: TRBJ1-3
V: TRBV28
size: NA
length: 13
D: NA
DNA: TGTGCCAGCAGTTCCCCCACTGGAAACACCATATATTTT
CDR3: CASSSPTGNTIYF

J: TRBJ2-3
V: TRBV9
size: NA
length: 15
D: NA
DNA: TGTGCCAGCAGCGTAGGGCTTGCTAGCACAGATACGCAGTATTTT
CDR3: CASSVGLASTDTQYF

J: TRBJ2-1
V: TRBV4-3
size: NA
length: 15
D: NA
DNA: TGCGCCAGCTCCCGGGAGAAGGTCGCCTACAATGAGCAGTTCTTC
CDR3: CASSREKVAYNEQFF

J: TRBJ2-7
V: TRBV29-1
size: NA
length: 13
D: TRBD1
DNA: TGCAGCGTTGAAGGGGGACAGAACTACGAGCAGTACTTC
CDR3: CSVEGGQNYEQYF

J: TRBJ2-3
V: TRBV9
size: NA
length: 14
D: TRBD2
DNA: TGTGCCAGCAGCGCGGGGGGGGTCACAGATACGCAGTATTTT
CDR3: CASSAGGVTDTQYF

J: TRBJ1-1
V: TRBV6-2/TRBV6-3
size: NA
length: 16
D: TRBD1
DNA: TGTGCCAGCAGTTACTCGAAGGGACAGGTGAACACTGAAGCTTTCTTT
CDR3: CASSYSKGQVNTEAFF

J: TRBJ2-5
V: TRBV4-3
size: NA
length: 15
D: TRBD2
DNA: TGCGCCAGCAGCCAAGAACCTAGCGGGATGGGGACCCAGTACTTC
CDR3: CASSQEPSGMGTQYF

J: TRBJ1-5
V: TRBV7-2
size: few
length: 12
D: NA
DNA: TGTGCCAGCAGCTTGACTTTCCAGCCCCAGCATTTT
CDR3: CASSLTFQPQHF

J: TRBJ1-5
V: TRBV10-3
size: few
length: 15
D: TRBD1
DNA: TGTGCCATCAGGGCCGGGACAGGGGACAATCAGCCCCAGCATTTT
CDR3: CAIRAGTGDNQPQHF